The clone carrying this T cell receptor (beta chain) was recorded a few times. Its target is unknown. There are 16 residues in the CDR3. The V segment lost 8 bases and the J segment 0 bases; nucleotides outside the gene matches: 9. Germline CDR1 and CDR2: WSHSY and SAAADI. This specimen comes from a study of cytomegalovirus exposure and HLA in healthy donors. Primers: 60 Vbeta forward and 13 Jbeta reverse. Data came from immunoSEQ multiplex PCR; TCRdb stores just in-frame clones and leaves some out. The sample gives roughly 97,000 clones, around 72% of which show up once; 3% to 4% is in the top ten. Study-level points and caveats: A cluster of highly shared sequence variants was likely a sequencing artifact.

Sequenced input: PBMCs. The receptor was isolated from a man aged 35-49 years in good health and CMV-seronegative. V is TRBV10-2 and J is TRBJ2-7, with 11 bases that match TRBD1. The CDR3 spells CASRTGGDPFSYEQYF. CDR3 DNA: TGCGCCAGCCGGACAGGGGGCGACCCATTCTCCTACGAGCAGTACTTC.